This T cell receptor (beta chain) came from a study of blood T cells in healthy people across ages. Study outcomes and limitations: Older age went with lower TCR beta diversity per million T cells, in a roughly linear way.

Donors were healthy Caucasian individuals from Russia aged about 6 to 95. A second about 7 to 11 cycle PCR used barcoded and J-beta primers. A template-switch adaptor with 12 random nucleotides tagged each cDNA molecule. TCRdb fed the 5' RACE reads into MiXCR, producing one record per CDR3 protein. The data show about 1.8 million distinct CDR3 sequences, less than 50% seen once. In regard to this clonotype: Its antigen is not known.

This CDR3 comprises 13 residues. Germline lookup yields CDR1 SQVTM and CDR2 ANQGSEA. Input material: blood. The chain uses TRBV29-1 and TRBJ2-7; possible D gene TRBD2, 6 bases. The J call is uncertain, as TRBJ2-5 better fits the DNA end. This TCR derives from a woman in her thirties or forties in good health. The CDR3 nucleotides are TGCAGCTTTTCCGGGACTCTACAAGAGACCCAGTACTTC. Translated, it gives CSFSGTLQETQYF.